These 26 T cell receptor beta chains were sequenced from one sample in a study of shared clonotypes between healthy human individuals. Naive CD8 cells, CD45RO-negative and positively selected for CCR7, excluded terminally differentiated effector memory CD45RA+ cells. The method was immunoSEQ multiplex PCR; TCRdb's version includes in-frame clones alone and lacks a portion of them. The table shows about 820,000 clones, with 80% to 95% occurring only once. Sequencing was carried out using naive CD8+ T cells sorted from blood. The receptors were gathered from a man aged 25 to 45 in good health.

This rearrangement joins TRBV19 to TRBJ2-1; D may be TRBD2 (6 bases). This CDR3 contains 13 residues. V was cut by 3 bases and J by 10 bases, with 13 bases left in between. Germline CDR1 reads LNHDA; CDR2 reads SQIVND (reference sequence). CDR3 in DNA: TGTGCCAGTAGTATTGGTCTAGCGAACGAGCAGTTCTTC. This translates into CASSIGLANEQFF.

The chain employs TRBV6-1 and TRBJ2-7; D unresolved. Germline V gene sequence: CDR1 MNHNS, CDR2 SASEGT. V dropped 1 base and J dropped 0 bases, with 7 bases sitting between them. The CDR3 totals 14 residues. This CDR3 reads CASSEVSSSYEQYF. The CDR3, as DNA: TGTGCCAGCAGTGAAGTCAGTTCCTCCTACGAGCAGTACTTC.

The chain recombines TRBV27 with TRBJ2-7; D perhaps matches TRBD1 (6 bases). The CDR3 runs to 13 residues. V lost 7 bases and J 3 bases, leaving 13 bases between the germline ends. Germline V CDR1 and CDR2: MNHEY, SMNVEV (reference sequence). The CDR3 is CASKAGVSYEQYF. The DNA for the CDR3 is TGTGCCAGCAAGGCAGGGGTGAGCTACGAGCAGTACTTC.

A word on this clone: The identical CDR3 is also encoded by other nucleotide sequences in the sample. The CDR3 here is CASSLLDLPYEQYF. CDR3 DNA: TGTGCCAGCAGTTTACTTGACTTACCCTACGAGCAGTACTTC. The chain couples TRBV27 to TRBJ2-7; unclear D gene. CDR1 and CDR2 (germline): MNHEY, SMNVEV (reference sequence). The V end lost 2 bases, the J end lost 2 bases, and 10 bases lay between the germline ends. This CDR3 has 14 residues.

The rearrangement uses TRBV4-3 and TRBJ2-2; D not certain. The CDR3 sequence is 13 residues long. Trimming cost V 0 bases and J 3 bases, with 2 bases left between them. Germline V gene lookup returns CDR1 LGHNA and CDR2 YSLEER. CDR3 nucleotide sequence: TGCGCCAGCAGCCAAGACGACACCGGGGAGCTGTTTTTT. Translating it yields CASSQDDTGELFF.

The V call is TRBV5-1, the J call TRBJ2-1; weak D call: TRBD2 (6 bases). In germline, CDR1 is SGHRS, CDR2 YFSETQ. CDR3 length: 15 residues. V dropped 0 bases and J dropped 4 bases, with 11 bases sitting between them. The CDR3 loop is CASSLGPGEYNEQFF. CDR3 nucleotides: TGCGCCAGCAGCTTGGGACCGGGAGAATACAATGAGCAGTTCTTC.

The genes are TRBV9 and TRBJ1-5; D may be TRBD1 (6 bases). The CDR3 totals 15 residues. The V end lost 0 bases, the J end lost 3 bases, and 10 bases lay between the germline ends. Germline V gives CDR1 SGDLS, CDR2 YYNGEE. CDR3 loop: CASSVAGGPNQPQHF. CDR3 coding DNA: TGTGCCAGCAGCGTAGCCGGGGGGCCCAATCAGCCCCAGCATTTT.

The chain recombines TRBV7-9 with TRBJ2-2, with TRBD2 as a possible D gene (7 bases). This CDR3 is 18 amino acids long. V lost 5 bases and J 1 base, leaving 20 bases between the germline ends. Germline CDR1 reads SEHNR; CDR2 reads FQNEAQ (reference sequence). CDR3 region: CASSHSRGAQRNTGELFF. The CDR3 region has the DNA TGTGCCAGCAGCCATTCTCGGGGGGCCCAAAGGAACACCGGGGAGCTGTTTTTT.

V and J are TRBV6-5 and TRBJ2-1; 12 bases agree with TRBD2. Per the germline V gene, CDR1 is MNHEY and CDR2 is SVGAGI. The V segment lost 5 bases and the J segment 7 bases; nucleotides outside the gene matches: 0. CDR3 length: 13 residues. This CDR3 is CASSTSGGNEQFF. In nucleotides, the CDR3 is TGTGCCAGCAGTACTAGCGGGGGGAATGAGCAGTTCTTC.

This rearrangement joins TRBV7-8 to TRBJ2-1, with D tentatively TRBD1 or TRBD2 (5 bases each). The CDR3 spans 15 residues. Germline V gives CDR1 SGHVS, CDR2 FQNEAQ. V lost 5 bases to trimming and J lost 0 bases, with 11 bases between them. CDR3 sequence (DNA): TGTGCCAGCAGCACGGGACCGAGCTCCTACAATGAGCAGTTCTTC. Translation gives CASSTGPSSYNEQFF.

This chain uses TRBV6-4 with TRBJ2-2, with D hard to call. Germline V gene lookup returns CDR1 MRHNA and CDR2 SNTAGT. This CDR3 region has 12 residues. Trimming left V 2 bases short and J 5 bases short, with 3 bases between. The CDR3, as DNA: TGTGCCAGCAGTGACCAGACCGGGGAGCTGTTTTTT. As protein: CASSDQTGELFF.

The CDR3 loop reads CASSSSLRTSGYNEQFF. In DNA form, the CDR3 reads TGTGCCAGCAGCTCTAGTCTTAGGACTAGCGGATACAATGAGCAGTTCTTC. The V gene is TRBV7-9, the J gene TRBJ2-1; 10 nucleotides match TRBD2. This CDR3 is 17 amino acids long. The germline CDR1 and CDR2 sequences are SEHNR and FQNEAQ (reference sequence). V shed 4 bases and J 4 bases; nucleotides not matched to a gene: 10.

The rearrangement links TRBV4-1 to TRBJ2-2; no clear D gene. The CDR3 has 14 amino acids. Germline CDR1 MGHRA, CDR2 YSYEKL. The V end lost 4 bases, the J end lost 8 bases, and 14 bases lay between the germline ends. The CDR3 nucleotides are TGCGCCAGCAGCCGTGTTACTGGTTCAGGGGAGCTGTTTTTT. Protein sequence: CASSRVTGSGELFF.

This clone came up once. Distinct nucleotide sequences in the sample also encode this CDR3. The rearrangement links TRBV6-5 to TRBJ2-7; 11 nucleotides match TRBD1. This CDR3 contains 14 residues. Germline V gene data show CDR1 as MNHEY and CDR2 as SVGAGI. J lost 3 bases, V lost 5 bases, and 3 bases had no gene match. The CDR3 region is CASSEGTGGYEQYF. Here the CDR3 DNA reads TGTGCCAGCAGTGAAGGGACAGGGGGCTACGAGCAGTACTTC.

The CDR3 nucleotides read TGTGCCAGCAGCCCTTCTCTAGCCCTAGAGACCCAGTACTTC. The encoded protein is CASSPSLALETQYF. This chain connects TRBV28 to TRBJ2-5; tentative D call: TRBD2 (5 bases). V was pared by 6 bases and J by 4 bases, with 15 bases between. CDR1 and CDR2 (germline): MDHEN, SYDVKM. The CDR3 sequence is 14 residues long.

The rearrangement links TRBV9 to TRBJ2-5; a weak D match, TRBD1 (6 bases). Trimming shortened V by 4 bases and J by 1 base, and 20 bases separated the two germline ends. Per the germline V gene, CDR1 is SGDLS and CDR2 is YYNGEE. This CDR3 comprises 17 residues. CDR3 amino acids: CASSPTGTLRFQETQYF. The CDR3 nucleotides read TGTGCCAGCAGCCCTACCGGGACACTAAGATTCCAAGAGACCCAGTACTTC.

Turning to this clone: This sample also contains other DNA sequences that code for the same CDR3. The genes are TRBV19 and TRBJ2-7; D remains unclear. The CDR3 contains 13 residues. Trimming removed 2 bases at V and 2 bases at J, with 7 bases between. Germline V gives CDR1 LNHDA, CDR2 SQIVND (reference sequence). The CDR3 protein is CASSISKAYEQYF. In DNA form, the CDR3 reads TGTGCCAGTAGTATAAGTAAAGCCTACGAGCAGTACTTC. Using reference TRBV19 and TRBJ2-7 for the parts outside the CDR3, the full variable domain is DGGITQSPKYLFRKEGQNVTLSCEQNLNHDAMYWYRQDPGQGLRLIYYSQIVNDFQKGDIAEGYSVSREKKESFPLTVTSAQKNPTAFYLCASSISKAYEQYFGPGTRLTVT.

This clone was observed at least ten times. The chain couples TRBV28 to TRBJ1-1, with 8 bases lining up with TRBD1. The V gene's germline CDR1 is MDHEN and CDR2 SYDVKM. CDR3 length: 18 residues. V shed 3 bases, J shed 4 bases, and the junction held 16 bases outside the gene matches. CDR3 protein: CASSFPRSGGQVGTEAFF. The CDR3 DNA reads TGTGCCAGCAGTTTTCCGCGTTCGGGGGGACAGGTGGGCACTGAAGCTTTCTTT.

This clone is a singleton in its sample. The V call is TRBV9, the J call TRBJ2-7; D remains ambiguous. The CDR3 consists of 13 residues. Germline loops: CDR1 SGDLS, CDR2 YYNGEE. Trimming cost V 5 bases and J 5 bases, with 14 bases left between them. The CDR3 sequence: CASSAAFADEQYF. The CDR3 bases are TGTGCCAGCAGTGCAGCCTTCGCCGACGAGCAGTACTTC.

The sample holds many counts of this clone. Additional DNA sequences in this sample encode the identical CDR3. CDR3 sequence reads: CASSWSYEQYF. DNA of the CDR3: TGTGCCAGCAGTTGGTCCTACGAGCAGTACTTC. This chain connects TRBV28 to TRBJ2-7, with unresolved D. The V end lost 4 bases, the J end lost 1 base, and 2 bases lay between the germline ends. The germline gives CDR1 MDHEN, CDR2 SYDVKM. The CDR3 is 11 residues long.

The chain employs TRBV27 and TRBJ2-3; 9 bases match TRBD2. Losses at the gene ends were 3 bases for V and 4 bases for J; bases not matched to a gene: 8. This CDR3 is 16 amino acids long. The germline V gene has CDR1 MNHEY and CDR2 SMNVEV (reference sequence). In DNA form, the CDR3 reads TGTGCCAGCAGTTTTATAGCGGGAGAGATTCCAGATACGCAGTATTTT. It encodes CASSFIAGEIPDTQYF.

This chain uses TRBV30 with TRBJ2-3; perhaps D is TRBD1 or TRBD2 (5 bases each). Trimming took 5 bases from V and 6 from J, leaving 18 bases between them. The CDR3 is made up of 14 amino acids. The V gene's germline CDR1 is GTSNPN and CDR2 SVGIG (reference sequence). CDR3 coding DNA: TGTGCCTGGGGGGACGTTTACCTTAAGGATACGCAGTATTTT. Its protein product is CAWGDVYLKDTQYF.

The chain joins TRBV18 to TRBJ2-1; possible D gene TRBD2, 5 bases. CDR3 length: 15 amino acids. The germline V gene has CDR1 KGHSH and CDR2 LQKENI. V shed 3 bases and J shed 5 bases, with 14 bases lying between them. The CDR3 region is CASSPPRLANNEQFF. The CDR3 DNA follows: TGTGCCAGCTCACCCCCTAGGCTAGCTAACAATGAGCAGTTCTTC.

The chain couples TRBV5-4 to TRBJ2-5, with TRBD1 matching over 9 bases. The CDR3 runs 17 residues. Germline V CDR1 and CDR2: SGHNT, YYREEE (reference sequence). V was pared by 3 bases and J by 1 base, with 10 bases of the junction left unmatched. CDR3 in DNA: TGTGCCAGCAGCTCGGGAGGACAGGGGATACTCCAAGAGACCCAGTACTTC. Its protein is CASSSGGQGILQETQYF.

This clone has more than one count but fewer than ten. V usage is TRBV10-3 and J usage is TRBJ1-5, with D perhaps matching TRBD1 (5 bases). Germline V gene sequence: CDR1 ENHRY, CDR2 SYGVKD. The CDR3 has 14 residues. The V and J ends lost 10 bases and 0 bases respectively, with 13 bases between them. The CDR3 nucleotides read TGTGCCAGCGCACAGGTCCTTAGCAATCAGCCCCAGCATTTT. Amino acids: CASAQVLSNQPQHF.

The chain uses TRBV4-1 and TRBJ2-2; D gene uncertain. CDR1 and CDR2 (germline): MGHRA, YSYEKL. The CDR3 covers 15 residues. V was shortened by 0 bases and J by 2 bases, with 7 bases between the two germline ends. CDR3 region: CASSQEVLNTGELFF. CDR3 DNA sequence: TGCGCCAGCAGCCAAGAGGTTCTTAACACCGGGGAGCTGTTTTTT.